This TCR beta chain appears in the sequencing data of a study of cytotoxic CD8 clonotypes in ibrutinib-treated CLL. Whole-study results and caveats: Rare overall, public clonotypes shrank or held steady under therapy. Sustained-remission and progressing patients' sampling times differed.

The planned depth of sequencing spanned 1 in 200,000 to 1 in 1 million T cells. Using immunoSEQ multiplex PCR, the repertoire was profiled, and TCRdb retains in-frame clones only, with some absent. Altogether about 300,000 clones are present, 70% to 80% being singletons, with the ten largest covering approximately 5.6%. The CDR3 consists of 15 residues. V was shortened by 1 base and J by 4 bases, with 13 bases between the two germline ends. Germline V lookup: CDR1 LNHDA, CDR2 SQIVND (reference sequence). In regard to this clone: The antigen remains unidentified.

The chain recombines TRBV19 with TRBJ1-2; D uncertain. The specimen was PBMCs, collected at disease progression, from a patient treated with ibrutinib. This clonotype was obtained from a human donor with chronic lymphocytic leukemia. The CDR3 nucleotides are TGTGCCAGTAGTATAGGATTCCTGGGAATCTATGGCTACACCTTC. Its protein product is CASSIGFLGIYGYTF.